The sample holds a few counts of the clone carrying this T cell receptor (beta chain). Germline CDR1 reads SGHNT; CDR2 reads YENEEA. This CDR3 has 15 amino acids. The junction had 7 bases not matched to a gene; V was cut back by 3 bases and J by 6 bases. This record comes from a study of blood T cell repertoires in COVID-19. Study summary: Spain, Italy and the United States supplied samples that represented acute and convalescent COVID-19. In each case, the material was cDNA or gDNA derived from T cells, B-cell-depleted T cells, or PBMCs.

In the original workflow: Amplified reference gene primers provided the basis for estimating nucleated cell counts. Only in-frame clones appear in the TCRdb table, and some are missing; sequencing was by immunoSEQ multiplex PCR. The DNA gave D and trimming, while V, J and clone size come from that table. The repertoire has roughly 100,000 clones, under 80% of them found once; the top ten carry more than 20%. Sequencing input: peripheral blood. The chain carries TRBV11-3 and TRBJ2-1; 8 positions match TRBD2. The receptor was derived from a man aged 65 to 79 with active or convalescent COVID-19. CDR3: CASSLGALAGNEQFF. The CDR3 nucleotides are TGTGCCAGCAGCTTGGGGGCCCTAGCGGGCAATGAGCAGTTCTTC.